This passage covers 17 T cell receptor beta chains from one sample sequenced in a study of CD8 T cells in ankylosing spondylitis. For these TCRs, the target antigens are not known. General observations from the study: Apparently characteristic of ankylosing spondylitis blood was a TCR beta motif (roughly eight highly homologous variants).

TCRdb recomputed calls from the 5' RACE reads with MiXCR, one row per CDR3 protein. Counted here are 390,000 or so distinct CDR3 sequences, more than 20% occurring once; the ten biggest clones make up roughly a sixth. Sequenced: blood, either unsorted or a sorted T cell fraction (not recorded which). The receptors here all came from a male donor with ankylosing spondylitis.

A remark on this clonotype: A much more abundant neighbour one base away suggests this may be a read error. The chain has TRBV20-1 and TRBJ2-5; a possible D gene is TRBD2 (5 bases). Germline V CDR1 and CDR2: DFQATT, SNEGSKA (reference sequence). The CDR3 runs to 13 residues. V lost 5 bases and J lost 4, with 14 bases in between. The CDR3 spells CSAHEERRETQYF. The CDR3 DNA is TGCAGTGCTCACGAGGAGCGGAGAGAGACCCAGTACTTC.

J is TRBJ2-5 and V is TRBV6-1, with D tentatively TRBD1 or TRBD2 (6 bases each). Per the germline V gene, CDR1 is MNHNS and CDR2 is SASEGT. Trimming removed 7 bases at V and 3 bases at J, with 24 bases between. The CDR3 is 17 residues long. CDR3 nucleotide sequence: TGTGCCAGCAAAAGTATAGGGGGGCTCCTCATGAAAGAGACCCAGTACTTC. It translates to CASKSIGGLLMKETQYF.

The chain uses TRBV7-8 and TRBJ2-3, with 12 nucleotides matching TRBD2. The CDR3 runs 14 residues. Losses at the gene ends were 1 base for V and 7 bases for J; bases not matched to a gene: 0. Germline lookup yields CDR1 SGHVS and CDR2 FQNEAQ. The CDR3 DNA reads TGTGCCAGCAGCTTAGGGACTAGCGGGAATACGCAGTATTTT. Translated: CASSLGTSGNTQYF.

V usage is TRBV9 and J usage is TRBJ2-1; D unclear. This CDR3 region has 14 residues. The germline CDR1 and CDR2 sequences are SGDLS and YYNGEE. V shed 0 bases and J shed 9 bases, with 13 bases lying between them. Here the CDR3 DNA reads TGTGCCAGCAGCGTAGAAACTACTGTTTCTGAGCAGTTCTTC. Protein sequence: CASSVETTVSEQFF. The full variable domain, rest sourced from reference TRBV9 and TRBJ2-1, is DSGVTQTPKHLITATGQRVTLRCSPRSGDLSVYWYQQSLDQGLQFLIQYYNGEERAKGNILERFSAQQFPDLHSELNLSSLELGDSALYFCASSVETTVSEQFFGPGTRLTVL.

This clonotype was counted at least ten times. This sequence joins TRBV5-1 and TRBJ2-3; TRBD2 might be the D (6 bases). This CDR3 spans 16 amino acids. The germline gives CDR1 SGHRS, CDR2 YFSETQ. V was pared by 4 bases and J by 5 bases, with 20 bases between. The CDR3, as DNA: TGCGCCAGCAGCCAGGACCCTGAGGGGAGGAAAGATACGCAGTATTTT. This sequence encodes CASSQDPEGRKDTQYF.

The table lists this clonotype with a few counts. V is TRBV6-1 and J is TRBJ1-6; no definite D call. The CDR3 is 13 residues long. Per germline, CDR1 MNHNS and CDR2 SASEGT. V lost 8 bases to trimming and J lost 0 bases, with 5 bases between them. The CDR3 protein is CASFSSYNSPLHF. The CDR3 DNA reads TGTGCCAGCTTTAGCTCCTATAATTCACCCCTCCACTTT.

This chain links TRBV7-2 with TRBJ2-1; TRBD2 aligns across 7 bases. CDR3 length: 15 amino acids. Germline V gene sequence: CDR1 SGHTA, CDR2 FQGNSA. J lost 8 bases, V lost 11 bases, and 18 bases had no gene match. The CDR3 protein is CAARARREEGHEQFF. The CDR3 coding sequence is TGTGCCGCCCGAGCACGCCGGGAGGAAGGTCATGAGCAGTTCTTC.

The table lists this clonotype with a few counts. The genes are TRBV18 and TRBJ1-1, with 9 positions matching TRBD1. This CDR3 is 18 amino acids long. In germline, CDR1 is KGHSH, CDR2 LQKENI. V lost 4 bases to trimming and J lost 4 bases; unmatched junction nucleotides: 16. CDR3 amino acids: CASSQTVPGQGVPTEAFF. The CDR3 nucleotides read TGTGCCAGCTCACAAACCGTCCCGGGACAGGGTGTGCCCACTGAAGCTTTCTTT.

This clonotype has only a few counts. V usage is TRBV15 and J usage is TRBJ2-2; D is undetermined. The germline V and J ends were trimmed by 8 bases and 6 bases, with 10 bases remaining between them. CDR1 is LNHNV, CDR2 YYDKDF, per germline (reference sequence). The CDR3 runs to 12 residues. The CDR3 is CATFPGSGELFF. The DNA for the CDR3 is TGTGCCACCTTTCCGGGTTCCGGGGAGCTGTTTTTT.

This clonotype was observed a handful of times. The gene calls are TRBV5-1 and TRBJ2-1; 11 bases align to TRBD1. CDR1 is SGHRS, CDR2 YFSETQ, per germline. The CDR3 sequence is 14 residues long. J lost 6 bases, V lost 5 bases, and 4 bases had no gene match. The CDR3 sequence is CASRAGTGGNEQFF. DNA of the CDR3: TGCGCCAGCAGAGCCGGGACAGGGGGCAATGAGCAGTTCTTC.

This clonotype has only a few counts. The chain recombines TRBV10-3 with TRBJ2-7, with D tentatively TRBD2 (5 bases). The CDR3 is 16 amino acids. The germline V gene encodes CDR1 ENHRY and CDR2 SYGVKD. V lost 5 bases to trimming and J lost 1 base, with 18 bases between them. The CDR3 DNA reads as TGTGCCATCAGTAGCCCCCCGGGGAGAAGTTCCTACGAGCAGTACTTC. Residues: CAISSPPGRSSYEQYF.

The genes are TRBV7-9 and TRBJ2-1; TRBD2 matches at 10 bases. Germline V lookup: CDR1 SEHNR, CDR2 FQNEAQ (reference sequence). J was trimmed by 8 bases and V by 8 bases; bases with no gene match: 9. The CDR3 consists of 14 residues. The CDR3 loop is CASRSGRVSDEQFF. As DNA, the CDR3 is TGTGCCAGCCGCAGCGGGAGGGTTTCTGATGAGCAGTTCTTC.

Concerning this clonotype itself: A single base separates this from a much larger clone, so it may be a read error. The rearrangement uses TRBV28 and TRBJ2-4, with D maybe TRBD1 (5 bases). This CDR3 comprises 12 residues. Germline values: CDR1 MDHEN, CDR2 SYDVKM. CDR3 in DNA: TGTGCCAGCAGTGGGCAGGGAAACATTCAGCACTTC. This gives the protein CASSGQGNIQHF.

The chain carries TRBV19 and TRBJ2-7; 9 bases line up with TRBD2. This CDR3 region has 15 residues. CDR1 and CDR2 from the germline V gene are LNHDA and SQIVND (reference sequence). V lost 5 bases and J lost 2; bases outside the gene matches: 7. The CDR3 DNA is TGTGCCAGTAGTCCAGGACTAGCGATTACCTACGAGCAGTACTTC. Translation: CASSPGLAITYEQYF.

This chain joins TRBV5-1 and TRBJ1-5, with D unclear. Germline lookup yields CDR1 SGHRS and CDR2 YFSETQ. Trimming took 0 bases from V and 2 from J, leaving 6 bases between them. The CDR3 is 14 residues long. The CDR3 reads CASSLDAGNQPQHF. In DNA, the CDR3 is TGCGCCAGCAGCTTGGACGCAGGCAATCAGCCCCAGCATTTT. Full variable domain (outside the CDR3, taken from reference TRBV5-1 and TRBJ1-5): KAGVTQTPRYLIKTRGQQVTLSCSPISGHRSVSWYQQTPGQGLQFLFEYFSETQRNKGNFPGRFSGRQFSNSRSEMNVSTLELGDSALYLCASSLDAGNQPQHFGDGTRLSIL.

The chain joins TRBV23-1 to TRBJ2-3, with D perhaps matching TRBD1 or TRBD2 (5 bases each). TRBV23-1 is identified as an open reading frame with a role that is uncertain. CDR3 length: 17 residues. Trimming pared 0 bases from V and 2 bases from J, leaving 15 bases between. CDR3 DNA sequence: TGCGCCAGCAGTCAATCGTTTCCCGGGGCCCACACAGATACGCAGTATTTT. Its protein product is CASSQSFPGAHTDTQYF.

This clonotype was observed a few times. The chain carries TRBV5-1 and TRBJ2-1; 12 bases line up with TRBD2. The V gene's germline CDR1 is SGHRS and CDR2 YFSETQ. V gave up 4 bases and J gave up 6 bases; unmatched junction bases: 5. The CDR3 sequence is 15 residues long. The CDR3 here is CASSVTSGRPNEQFF. DNA of the CDR3: TGCGCCAGCAGCGTAACTAGCGGGAGGCCCAATGAGCAGTTCTTC.